This TCR beta chain was retrieved from a study of T cells in Graves' hyperthyroidism and ophthalmopathy. Study summary: Peripheral blood was collected at initial diagnosis, before any treatment.

Authors of the study amplified TCR beta CDR3 regions from RNA transcripts. First-round RT-PCR of the TCR CDR3 relied on the HTBI primer set. TCRdb itself ran the multiplex PCR reads through MiXCR, one entry per CDR3 protein. The table includes fewer than 750,000 distinct CDR3 sequences, around 15% detected once. CDR1 MNHNS and CDR2 SASEGT come from the germline V gene. Losses at the gene ends were 6 bases for V and 6 bases for J; bases not matched to a gene: 8. The CDR3 sequence is 14 residues long. Whole-study findings and limits: Most expanded thyroid clonotypes above 0.001 recurred in blood. A 13 V-J model separated ophthalmopathy from stable hyperthyroidism.

This clonotype occurred a few times. Its antigen is not known. Uncontrolled infection, other autoimmune disease, pregnancy and lactation each barred patients from inclusion. The TCR was taken from a woman aged 40 to 55 with Graves' ophthalmopathy. The sample taken for sequencing was blood. The chain uses TRBV6-1 and TRBJ2-7, with 10 bases aligning to TRBD2. In nucleotides, the CDR3 is TGTGCCAGCAGGACCCTAGCGGGAGAAGGCGAGCAGTACTTC. It translates to CASRTLAGEGEQYF.